Here is one T cell receptor beta chain with its context. In the authors' methods: Amplification from reference gene primers served as the basis for estimated nucleated cell counts. Clones were sequenced by immunoSEQ multiplex PCR, and TCRdb holds only the in-frame ones, with some missing. V and J calls and clone size are as listed in that table; D and trimming were resolved from the DNA. Altogether about 220,000 clones are present, 86% being singletons, with the ten largest covering around 9.6%. This sample stems from a study of blood T cell repertoires in COVID-19. Study-wide context: Whether acute or convalescent, the COVID-19 samples came from the United States, Italy and Spain. PBMCs, B-cell-depleted T cells, or T cells were the source of the cDNA or gDNA that made up the material.

Patients of the Seattle cohort, enrolled during active infection, were followed longitudinally. Germline V gene sequence: CDR1 SGHNT, CDR2 YYREEE (reference sequence). This CDR3 is built from 17 residues. The ends lost 4 bases at V and 4 bases at J; junction bases unmatched: 7. Sequenced sample: peripheral blood. V is TRBV5-4 and J is TRBJ2-3, with 15 nucleotides matching TRBD2. The receptor was derived from a woman in her fifties or sixties with COVID-19, enrolled during active disease. CDR3 residues: CASSPPGTSGGSDTQYF. The CDR3 region has the DNA TGTGCCAGCAGCCCACCCGGGACTAGCGGGGGGTCAGATACGCAGTATTTT.